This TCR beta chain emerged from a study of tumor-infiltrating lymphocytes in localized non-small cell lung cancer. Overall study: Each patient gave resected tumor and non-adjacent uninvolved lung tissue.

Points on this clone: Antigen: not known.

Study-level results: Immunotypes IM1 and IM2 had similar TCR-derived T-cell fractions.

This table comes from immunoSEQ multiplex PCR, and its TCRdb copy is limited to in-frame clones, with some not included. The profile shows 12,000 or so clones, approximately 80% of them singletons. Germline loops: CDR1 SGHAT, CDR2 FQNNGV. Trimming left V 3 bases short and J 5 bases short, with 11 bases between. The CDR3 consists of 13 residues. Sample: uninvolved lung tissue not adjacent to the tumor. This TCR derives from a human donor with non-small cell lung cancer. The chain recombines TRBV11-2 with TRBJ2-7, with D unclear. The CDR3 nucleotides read TGTGCCAGCAGCTTCAGGAGCAAGGACGAGCAGTACTTC. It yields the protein CASSFRSKDEQYF.